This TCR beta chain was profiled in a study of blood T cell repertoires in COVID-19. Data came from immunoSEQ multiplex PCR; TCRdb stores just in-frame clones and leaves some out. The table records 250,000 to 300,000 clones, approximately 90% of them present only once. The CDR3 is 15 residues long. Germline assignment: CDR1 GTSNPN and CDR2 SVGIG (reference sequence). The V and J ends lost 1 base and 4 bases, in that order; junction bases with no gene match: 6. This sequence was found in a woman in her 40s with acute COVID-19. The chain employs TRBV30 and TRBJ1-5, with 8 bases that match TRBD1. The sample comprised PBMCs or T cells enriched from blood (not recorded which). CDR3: CAWSADRGLNQPQHF. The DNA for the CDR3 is TGTGCCTGGAGTGCCGACAGGGGCTTGAATCAGCCCCAGCATTTT. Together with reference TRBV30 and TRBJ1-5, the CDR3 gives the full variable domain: SQTIHQWPATLVQPVGSPLSLECTVEGTSNPNLYWYRQAAGRGLQLLFYSVGIGQISSEVPQNLSASRPQDRQFILSSKKLLLSDSGFYLCAWSADRGLNQPQHFGDGTRLSIL.